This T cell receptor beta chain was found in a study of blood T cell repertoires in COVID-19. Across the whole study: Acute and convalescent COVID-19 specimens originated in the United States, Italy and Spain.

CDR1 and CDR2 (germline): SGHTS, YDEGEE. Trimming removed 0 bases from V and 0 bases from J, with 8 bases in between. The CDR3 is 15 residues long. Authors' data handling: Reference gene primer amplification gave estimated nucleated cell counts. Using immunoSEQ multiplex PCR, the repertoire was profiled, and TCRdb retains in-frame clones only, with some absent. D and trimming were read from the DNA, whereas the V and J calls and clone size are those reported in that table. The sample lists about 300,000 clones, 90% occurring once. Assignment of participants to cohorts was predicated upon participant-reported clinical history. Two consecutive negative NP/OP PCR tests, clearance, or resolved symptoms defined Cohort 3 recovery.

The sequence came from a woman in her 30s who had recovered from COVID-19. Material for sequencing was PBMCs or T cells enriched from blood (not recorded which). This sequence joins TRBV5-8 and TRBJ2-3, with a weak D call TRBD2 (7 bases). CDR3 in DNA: TGTGCCAGCAGCTTGGAGGGGGGGAGCACAGATACGCAGTATTTT. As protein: CASSLEGGSTDTQYF.